What follows are 7 T cell receptor beta chains derived from one specimen sequenced in a study of response to subunit inactivated influenza vaccine. TCRdb re-called the RT-PCR reads with MiXCR, one entry per CDR3 protein. The repertoire has approximately 500,000 distinct CDR3 sequences, under 25% of them found once; the top ten carry approximately 3%. These data also formed part of another study, on T cells expressing NK-cell markers. That source notes: 5'RACE template switching with UMIs produced the TCR beta cDNA.

Sequenced here: CD4+ T cells sorted from PBMCs, sampled 11 to 12 days after vaccination. The receptors were gathered from a man aged 50 to 59 who received an inactivated influenza vaccine.

The chain uses TRBV7-6 and TRBJ2-7, with D possibly being TRBD1 (5 bases). Germline values: CDR1 SGHVS, CDR2 FNYEAQ. There are 16 residues in the CDR3. The ends were cut back, 0 bases at V and 2 bases at J, with 14 bases in the middle. The CDR3 here is CASSLAGSGSPYEQYF. The CDR3 DNA reads TGTGCCAGCAGCTTAGCAGGGTCAGGGTCCCCCTACGAGCAGTACTTC.

This clonotype was counted between two and nine times. This sequence joins TRBV7-2 and TRBJ2-5; TRBD2 agrees at 9 bases. The CDR3 extends over 16 amino acids. V was clipped by 2 bases and J by 7 bases; unmatched bases: 11. CDR1 SGHTA and CDR2 FQGNSA come from the germline V gene. CDR3 region: CASSLISGGTFGTQYF. DNA of the CDR3: TGTGCCAGCAGCTTAATTAGCGGGGGAACATTCGGGACCCAGTACTTC.

This clonotype was detected many times. The chain uses TRBV6-5 and TRBJ1-6; a possible D gene is TRBD1 (5 bases). This CDR3 is built from 17 residues. V was shortened by 0 bases and J by 4 bases, with 13 bases between the two germline ends. The germline CDR1 and CDR2 sequences are MNHEY and SVGAGI. This chain's CDR3 is CASSYSNLGVYNSPLHF. The CDR3 nucleotides read TGTGCCAGCAGTTACTCGAATTTAGGGGTATATAATTCACCCCTCCACTTT.

The V call is TRBV7-8, the J call TRBJ2-4; 7 bases agree with TRBD2. Losses at the gene ends were 5 bases for V and 1 base for J; bases not matched to a gene: 5. Looked up from germline, CDR1 is SGHVS and CDR2 is FQNEAQ. CDR3 length: 15 amino acids. The CDR3 coding sequence is TGTGCCAGCAGCAGCGGGGCAACGGCCAAAAACATTCAGTACTTC. Protein sequence: CASSSGATAKNIQYF.

This clonotype was counted between two and nine times. The chain has TRBV21-1 and TRBJ2-5; the table calls TRBD2, which could not be checked here. TRBV21-1 is a known pseudogene. The CDR3 runs to 15 residues. CDR3 loop: CASSKGRGFQETQYF. The CDR3 DNA sequence: TGTGCCAGCAGCAAGGGGAGGGGATTCCAAGAGACCCAGTACTTC.

This clonotype occurred a few times. The rearrangement uses TRBV11-1 and TRBJ2-7; 11 bases map to TRBD2. Germline V gene data show CDR1 as SGHAT and CDR2 as FQDESV (reference sequence). Trimming took 5 bases from V and 0 from J; bases not matched to a gene: 12. The CDR3 is 18 amino acids. The CDR3 sequence: CASSPIGGLAATSYEQYF. CDR3 in DNA: TGTGCCAGCAGCCCGATAGGGGGACTAGCGGCAACCTCCTACGAGCAGTACTTC.

The chain joins TRBV4-2 to TRBJ1-1; tentative D call: TRBD1 (6 bases). V was cut by 0 bases and J by 8 bases, with 10 bases left in between. CDR1 and CDR2 (germline): LGHNA, YNFKEQ. The CDR3 runs 13 residues. CDR3 DNA sequence: TGTGCCAGCAGCCAAGATCGGGGGCAAGAAGCTTTCTTT. Translated: CASSQDRGQEAFF.